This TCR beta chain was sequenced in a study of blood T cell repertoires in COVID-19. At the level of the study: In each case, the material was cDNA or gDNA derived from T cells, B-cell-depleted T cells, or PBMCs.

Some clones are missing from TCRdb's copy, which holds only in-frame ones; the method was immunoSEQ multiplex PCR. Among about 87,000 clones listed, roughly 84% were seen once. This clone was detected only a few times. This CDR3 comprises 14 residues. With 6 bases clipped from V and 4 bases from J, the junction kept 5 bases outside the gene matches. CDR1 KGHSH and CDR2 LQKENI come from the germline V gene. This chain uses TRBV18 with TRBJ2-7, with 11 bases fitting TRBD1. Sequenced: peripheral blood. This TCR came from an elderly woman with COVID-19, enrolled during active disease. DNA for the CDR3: TGTGCCAGCTCTCGGGGACAGGGGGTTTACGAGCAGTACTTC. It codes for CASSRGQGVYEQYF.